This paragraph reports one T cell receptor (beta chain). What it binds is unknown. These data originate in a study of Ad26.COV2.S vaccination and SARS-CoV-2 variants. Study-wide results and caveats: The study found similar non-spike TCR breadth in vaccine and placebo recipients. Relative to placebo recipients, vaccine recipients exhibited elevated spike-specific TCR breadth. Researchers cautioned that TCR breadth and depth analyses may have underestimated total T cell responses. Spike-specific responses of CD8+ and CD4+ T cells were reported to display substantial breadth after vaccination.

The CDR3 is 16 amino acids. The V end lost 0 bases, the J end lost 0 bases, and 9 bases lay between the germline ends. Germline CDR1 is SGHRS and CDR2 is YFSETQ. Repertoires were generated with immunoSEQ multiplex PCR, while TCRdb's copy carries only in-frame clones and drops some. The repertoire has approximately 340,000 clones, about 91% of them found once; the top ten carry 3% to 5%. The chain joins TRBV5-1 to TRBJ2-2; D is unresolved. The source was peripheral blood, collected after recovery from COVID-19. The sequence was obtained from a human donor who had recovered from COVID-19. Here the CDR3 DNA reads TGCGCCAGCAGCTTGGATGCTGTCTCGAACACCGGGGAGCTGTTTTTT. It codes for CASSLDAVSNTGELFF.